The clone carrying this TCR beta chain was counted at least ten times. The data were obtained in a study of blood T cell repertoires in COVID-19. This CDR3 comprises 14 residues. Germline-derived CDR1 and CDR2 are SGHDT and YYEEEE. V gave up 4 bases and J gave up 5 bases, with 16 bases separating them. Using immunoSEQ multiplex PCR, the repertoire was profiled, and TCRdb retains in-frame clones only, with some absent. The sample yields fewer than 500,000 clones, 70% to 90% seen once. Sequencing was carried out using PBMCs or T cells enriched from blood (not recorded which). The receptor was derived from a woman younger than 35 with acute COVID-19. The rearrangement joins TRBV5-6 to TRBJ2-7; a possible D gene is TRBD2 (6 bases). The CDR3 nucleotides are TGTGCCAGCAGCGGGGACTTTGTGTCCGACGAGCAGTACTTC. This gives the protein CASSGDFVSDEQYF.